The rows below give T cell receptor beta chains drawn from one sample of a study of blood T cell repertoires in COVID-19. The data were produced by immunoSEQ multiplex PCR, yet TCRdb's version contains in-frame clones alone and is incomplete. The sample consists of approximately 150,000 clones, approximately 85% of them appearing once. Sequenced: peripheral blood. Source of these receptors: a woman between 45 and 60 years old with COVID-19, enrolled during active disease. CDR3s include the opening cysteine and the closing phenylalanine or tryptophan. The D gene is left open where the match is weak. Size is stated for part of the rows, as once, few or many counts, or as a class when the clone is expanded.

V gene: TRBV13
clone size: NA
J gene: TRBJ2-3
CDR3 length: 14
D gene: NA
CDR3 protein: CASSTGQYTDTQYF
CDR3 DNA: TGTGCCAGCAGCACCGGACAGTATACAGATACGCAGTATTTT

V gene: TRBV19
clone size: NA
J gene: TRBJ1-6
CDR3 length: 14
D gene: TRBD1
CDR3 protein: CASTGTDYNSPLHF
CDR3 DNA: TGTGCCAGTACCGGGACAGACTATAATTCACCCCTCCACTTT

V gene: TRBV6-4
clone size: NA
J gene: TRBJ2-1
CDR3 length: 18
D gene: TRBD1
CDR3 protein: CASSETIRGQGLGNEQFF
CDR3 DNA: TGTGCCAGCAGCGAGACAATTAGGGGACAGGGGTTGGGGAATGAGCAGTTCTTC

V gene: TRBV12-3/TRBV12-4
clone size: medium-sized
J gene: TRBJ1-2
CDR3 length: 11
D gene: NA
CDR3 protein: CASRQTGPHTF
CDR3 DNA: TGTGCCAGCAGACAGACAGGACCTCACACCTTC

V gene: TRBV6-6
clone size: NA
J gene: TRBJ2-7
CDR3 length: 14
D gene: TRBD1
CDR3 protein: CASSPQGNPYEQYF
CDR3 DNA: TGTGCCAGTAGCCCACAGGGGAATCCCTACGAGCAGTACTTC

V gene: TRBV7-9
clone size: NA
J gene: TRBJ2-1
CDR3 length: 15
D gene: NA
CDR3 protein: CASSRLGGSYNEQFF
CDR3 DNA: TGTGCCAGCAGCCGCCTGGGGGGCTCCTACAATGAGCAGTTCTTC

V gene: TRBV6-2/TRBV6-3
clone size: once
J gene: TRBJ2-3
CDR3 length: 15
D gene: NA
CDR3 protein: CASSYGWTATDTQYF
CDR3 DNA: TGTGCCAGCAGTTACGGGTGGACTGCCACAGATACGCAGTATTTT

V gene: TRBV5-5
clone size: NA
J gene: TRBJ1-1
CDR3 length: 14
D gene: NA
CDR3 protein: CASRAGLSQTEAFF
CDR3 DNA: TGTGCCAGCAGGGCGGGGTTGAGTCAAACTGAAGCTTTCTTT

V gene: TRBV30
clone size: NA
J gene: TRBJ2-3
CDR3 length: 19
D gene: TRBD2
CDR3 protein: CAWSVALAGGLFGTDTQYF
CDR3 DNA: TGTGCCTGGAGTGTCGCACTAGCGGGGGGGCTCTTCGGCACAGATACGCAGTATTTT

V gene: TRBV7-2
clone size: few
J gene: TRBJ1-3
CDR3 length: 14
D gene: NA
CDR3 protein: CASSPGTPGNTIYF
CDR3 DNA: TGTGCCAGCAGCCCCGGGACACCTGGAAACACCATATATTTT

V gene: TRBV6-5
clone size: once
J gene: TRBJ1-4
CDR3 length: 13
D gene: NA
CDR3 protein: CASSYSIAKKLFF
CDR3 DNA: TGTGCCAGCAGTTACTCGATTGCTAAGAAACTGTTTTTT

V gene: TRBV11-2
clone size: NA
J gene: TRBJ2-3
CDR3 length: 16
D gene: NA
CDR3 protein: CASSLDVFGSTDTQYF
CDR3 DNA: TGTGCCAGCAGCTTAGATGTTTTTGGCAGCACAGATACGCAGTATTTT

V gene: TRBV30
clone size: NA
J gene: TRBJ2-7
CDR3 length: 13
D gene: TRBD1
CDR3 protein: CAWSSGQSYEQYF
CDR3 DNA: TGTGCCTGGAGCTCGGGACAGTCCTACGAGCAGTACTTC

V gene: TRBV5-6
clone size: NA
J gene: TRBJ2-7
CDR3 length: 13
D gene: NA
CDR3 protein: CASSPTSSYEQYF
CDR3 DNA: TGTGCCAGCAGCCCGACAAGCTCCTACGAGCAGTACTTC

V gene: TRBV10-3
clone size: NA
J gene: TRBJ2-4
CDR3 length: 13
D gene: TRBD1
CDR3 protein: CATSGGPRDIQYF
CDR3 DNA: TGTGCCACCTCAGGGGGACCTAGGGACATTCAGTACTTC

V gene: TRBV9
clone size: NA
J gene: TRBJ2-1
CDR3 length: 17
D gene: TRBD2
CDR3 protein: CASSVGVSGATYNEQFF
CDR3 DNA: TGTGCCAGTAGCGTAGGGGTTAGCGGGGCCACATACAATGAGCAGTTCTTC

V gene: TRBV5-4
clone size: NA
J gene: TRBJ1-2
CDR3 length: 14
D gene: TRBD1
CDR3 protein: CASSAGQGEGGYTF
CDR3 DNA: TGTGCCAGCAGCGCCGGACAGGGGGAGGGTGGCTACACCTTC

V gene: TRBV11-3
clone size: NA
J gene: TRBJ2-7
CDR3 length: 14
D gene: NA
CDR3 protein: CASSPDWRSYEQYF
CDR3 DNA: TGTGCCAGCAGCCCGGACTGGAGAAGCTACGAGCAGTACTTC

V gene: TRBV7-7
clone size: NA
J gene: TRBJ2-5
CDR3 length: 15
D gene: NA
CDR3 protein: CASSLGVAERETQYF
CDR3 DNA: TGTGCCAGCAGCTTAGGGGTAGCGGAGAGAGAGACCCAGTACTTC

V gene: TRBV28
clone size: NA
J gene: TRBJ1-4
CDR3 length: 13
D gene: NA
CDR3 protein: CASGRGINEKLFF
CDR3 DNA: TGTGCCAGCGGACGGGGAATTAATGAAAAACTGTTTTTT

V gene: TRBV7-3
clone size: once
J gene: TRBJ2-1
CDR3 length: 15
D gene: NA
CDR3 protein: CASSLRTGLGNEQFF
CDR3 DNA: TGTGCCAGCAGCTTAAGGACTGGCTTGGGGAATGAGCAGTTCTTC

V gene: TRBV5-6
clone size: NA
J gene: TRBJ2-7
CDR3 length: 13
D gene: NA
CDR3 protein: CASRKQGTYEQYF
CDR3 DNA: TGTGCCAGCAGGAAGCAGGGTACCTACGAGCAGTACTTC

V gene: TRBV12-3/TRBV12-4
clone size: NA
J gene: TRBJ2-7
CDR3 length: 12
D gene: NA
CDR3 protein: CASSLDNYEQYF
CDR3 DNA: TGTGCCAGCAGTTTAGATAACTACGAGCAGTACTTC

V gene: TRBV7-9
clone size: NA
J gene: TRBJ1-1
CDR3 length: 13
D gene: NA
CDR3 protein: CASSWGGNTEAFF
CDR3 DNA: TGTGCCAGCAGCTGGGGAGGCAACACTGAAGCTTTCTTT

V gene: TRBV11-2
clone size: NA
J gene: TRBJ2-2
CDR3 length: 17
D gene: TRBD2
CDR3 protein: CASSLLRGLAKSGELFF
CDR3 DNA: TGTGCCAGCAGCTTACTTAGAGGACTAGCGAAATCCGGGGAGCTGTTTTTT

V gene: TRBV10-1
clone size: NA
J gene: TRBJ1-1
CDR3 length: 12
D gene: NA
CDR3 protein: CASSTGNTEAFF
CDR3 DNA: TGCGCCAGCAGTACAGGAAACACTGAAGCTTTCTTT

V gene: TRBV6-5
clone size: NA
J gene: TRBJ2-2
CDR3 length: 15
D gene: TRBD1
CDR3 protein: CASKGRQGATGELFF
CDR3 DNA: TGTGCCAGCAAAGGAAGACAGGGAGCCACCGGGGAGCTGTTTTTT

V gene: TRBV9
clone size: NA
J gene: TRBJ2-3
CDR3 length: 16
D gene: NA
CDR3 protein: CASSVGGGGHTDTQYF
CDR3 DNA: TGTGCCAGCAGCGTAGGGGGCGGGGGCCACACAGATACGCAGTATTTT

V gene: TRBV5-8
clone size: once
J gene: TRBJ2-6
CDR3 length: 17
D gene: NA
CDR3 protein: CASSIGTQSSGANVLTF
CDR3 DNA: TGTGCCAGCAGCATCGGGACACAGAGCTCTGGGGCCAACGTCCTGACTTTC

V gene: TRBV9
clone size: NA
J gene: TRBJ1-2
CDR3 length: 14
D gene: TRBD1
CDR3 protein: CASSTGTAVFGYTF
CDR3 DNA: TGTGCCAGCAGCACCGGGACAGCGGTTTTTGGCTACACCTTC

V gene: TRBV27
clone size: NA
J gene: TRBJ1-5
CDR3 length: 17
D gene: TRBD1
CDR3 protein: CASSLFPGTGGNQPQHF
CDR3 DNA: TGTGCCAGCAGTTTGTTTCCCGGGACAGGGGGCAATCAGCCCCAGCATTTT

V gene: TRBV27
clone size: NA
J gene: TRBJ1-1
CDR3 length: 14
D gene: NA
CDR3 protein: CASSFRGFDTEAFF
CDR3 DNA: TGTGCCAGCAGTTTTCGGGGGTTTGACACTGAAGCTTTCTTT

V gene: TRBV11-1
clone size: NA
J gene: TRBJ2-5
CDR3 length: 13
D gene: NA
CDR3 protein: CASRLDGLETQYF
CDR3 DNA: TGTGCCAGCAGGTTAGACGGTCTAGAGACCCAGTACTTC

V gene: TRBV4-1
clone size: NA
J gene: TRBJ2-1
CDR3 length: 15
D gene: TRBD2
CDR3 protein: CASSPAGVIYNEQFF
CDR3 DNA: TGCGCCAGCAGCCCAGCGGGGGTTATCTACAATGAGCAGTTCTTC

V gene: TRBV5-1
clone size: NA
J gene: TRBJ1-3
CDR3 length: 16
D gene: NA
CDR3 protein: CASSLADTRSGNTIYF
CDR3 DNA: TGCGCCAGCAGCTTGGCGGACACCCGCTCTGGAAACACCATATATTTT

V gene: TRBV4-2
clone size: NA
J gene: TRBJ2-7
CDR3 length: 14
D gene: NA
CDR3 protein: CASSQEVEVDEQYF
CDR3 DNA: TGTGCCAGCAGCCAAGAGGTAGAGGTCGACGAGCAGTACTTC

V gene: TRBV5-1
clone size: NA
J gene: TRBJ2-5
CDR3 length: 16
D gene: TRBD1
CDR3 protein: CASSSYSGTEQETQYF
CDR3 DNA: TGCGCCAGCAGCTCGTATTCCGGGACAGAGCAAGAGACCCAGTACTTC

V gene: TRBV3-1/TRBV3-2
clone size: few
J gene: TRBJ1-3
CDR3 length: 15
D gene: NA
CDR3 protein: CASSHWELSGNTIYF
CDR3 DNA: TGTGCCAGCAGCCATTGGGAGCTCTCTGGAAACACCATATATTTT

V gene: TRBV19
clone size: once
J gene: TRBJ1-4
CDR3 length: 14
D gene: NA
CDR3 protein: CASKSVATNEKLFF
CDR3 DNA: TGTGCCAGTAAATCAGTTGCAACTAATGAAAAACTGTTTTTT

V gene: TRBV6-5
clone size: NA
J gene: TRBJ1-2
CDR3 length: 15
D gene: TRBD1
CDR3 protein: CASSNPTGGWYGYTF
CDR3 DNA: TGTGCCAGCAGTAACCCGACAGGGGGGTGGTATGGCTACACCTTC

V gene: TRBV30
clone size: NA
J gene: TRBJ1-1
CDR3 length: 12
D gene: NA
CDR3 protein: CAWSVSKTEAFF
CDR3 DNA: TGTGCCTGGAGTGTAAGCAAAACTGAAGCTTTCTTT

V gene: TRBV5-4
clone size: NA
J gene: TRBJ2-3
CDR3 length: 16
D gene: TRBD2
CDR3 protein: CASSLRLAGSTDTQYF
CDR3 DNA: TGTGCCAGCAGCTTGCGGCTAGCGGGGAGCACAGATACGCAGTATTTT

V gene: TRBV6-5
clone size: NA
J gene: TRBJ1-6
CDR3 length: 15
D gene: NA
CDR3 protein: CASSYDRNYNSPLHF
CDR3 DNA: TGTGCCAGCAGTTACGACAGAAACTATAATTCACCCCTCCACTTT

V gene: TRBV14
clone size: NA
J gene: TRBJ2-3
CDR3 length: 13
D gene: NA
CDR3 protein: CASSLSIRDTQYF
CDR3 DNA: TGTGCCAGCAGCCTATCTATTCGGGATACGCAGTATTTT

V gene: TRBV20-1
clone size: NA
J gene: TRBJ1-1
CDR3 length: 10
D gene: NA
CDR3 protein: CSALPGWAFF
CDR3 DNA: TGCAGTGCCCTCCCAGGGTGGGCTTTCTTT

V gene: TRBV28
clone size: NA
J gene: TRBJ1-2
CDR3 length: 12
D gene: NA
CDR3 protein: CASSYISYGYTF
CDR3 DNA: TGTGCCAGCAGTTACATTTCCTATGGCTACACCTTC